The entry that follows covers one TCR beta chain sequence. Its antigen is not known. CDR3 size: 15 residues. Germline V CDR1 and CDR2: MNHNS, SASEGT. Losses at the gene ends were 2 bases for V and 3 bases for J; bases not matched to a gene: 3. These data come from a study of cytomegalovirus exposure and HLA in healthy donors. Study-wide points: Specific recognition of CMV antigens was confirmed in vitro for a few chains (all CMV-associated).

Both 60 Vbeta primers and 13 Jbeta primers went into the PCR. Using immunoSEQ multiplex PCR, the repertoire was profiled, and TCRdb retains in-frame clones only, with some absent. The sample records roughly 160,000 clones, 60% to 80% being singletons. The gene calls are TRBV6-1 and TRBJ2-1; 8 bases are a match to TRBD2. Source material: PBMCs. The clonotype originates from a man aged 45-65 years in good health and CMV-seropositive. The CDR3 bases are TGTGCCAGCAGTGAATCGGGGGGGGGCTACAATGAGCAGTTCTTC. Translation: CASSESGGGYNEQFF.